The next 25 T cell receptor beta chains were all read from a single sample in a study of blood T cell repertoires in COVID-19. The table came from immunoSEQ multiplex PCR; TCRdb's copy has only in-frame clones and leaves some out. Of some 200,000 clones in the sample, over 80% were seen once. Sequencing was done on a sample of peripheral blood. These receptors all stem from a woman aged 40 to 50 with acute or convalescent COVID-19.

The CDR3 nucleotides read TGTGCCAGCAGCCATTCTTTCGTTTCGGGGGGGCGCGGAGATACGCAGTATTTT. This translates into CASSHSFVSGGRGDTQYF. The chain couples TRBV3-1 (or the pseudogene TRBV3-2) to TRBJ2-3; TRBD2 aligns across 8 bases. V was clipped by 3 bases and J by 5 bases; unmatched bases: 16. This CDR3 is 18 amino acids long. The germline gives CDR1 LGHDT, CDR2 YNNKEL (reference sequence).

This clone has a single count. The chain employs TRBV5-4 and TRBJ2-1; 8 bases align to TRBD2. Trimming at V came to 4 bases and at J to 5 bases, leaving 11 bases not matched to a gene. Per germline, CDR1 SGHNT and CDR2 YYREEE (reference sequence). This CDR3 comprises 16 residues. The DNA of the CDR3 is TGTGCCAGCAGCCCAGCTGGGGCGGGGGGCCACAATGAGCAGTTCTTC. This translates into CASSPAGAGGHNEQFF.

CDR3 residues: CASNPRPGDTQYF. In nucleotides, the CDR3 is TGTGCCAGCAACCCTAGGCCGGGGGATACGCAGTATTTT. V gene TRBV6-5 combines with J gene TRBJ2-3; a weak D match, TRBD2 (5 bases). This CDR3 is 13 amino acids long. CDR1 is MNHEY, CDR2 SVGAGI, per germline. Trimming pared 7 bases from V and 6 bases from J, leaving 14 bases between.

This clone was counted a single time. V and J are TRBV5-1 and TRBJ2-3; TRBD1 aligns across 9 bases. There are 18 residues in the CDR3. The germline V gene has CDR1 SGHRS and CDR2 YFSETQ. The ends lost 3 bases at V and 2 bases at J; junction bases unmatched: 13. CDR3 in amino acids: CASSSIPGTGSLTDTQYF. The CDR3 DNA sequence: TGCGCCAGCAGCTCAATCCCGGGGACAGGGAGTCTCACAGATACGCAGTATTTT.

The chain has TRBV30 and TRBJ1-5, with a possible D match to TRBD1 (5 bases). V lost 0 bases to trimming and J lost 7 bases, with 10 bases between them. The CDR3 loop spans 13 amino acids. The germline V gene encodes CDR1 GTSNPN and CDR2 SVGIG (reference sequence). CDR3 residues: CAWSVQGRQPQHF. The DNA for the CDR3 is TGTGCCTGGAGTGTGCAGGGAAGGCAGCCCCAGCATTTT.

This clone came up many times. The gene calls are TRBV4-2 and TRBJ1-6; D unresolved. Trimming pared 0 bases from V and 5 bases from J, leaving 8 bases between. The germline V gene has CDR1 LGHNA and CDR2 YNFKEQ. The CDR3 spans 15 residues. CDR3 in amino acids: CASSQDFSDNSPLHF. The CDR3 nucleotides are TGTGCCAGCAGCCAAGATTTCAGCGATAATTCACCCCTCCACTTT.

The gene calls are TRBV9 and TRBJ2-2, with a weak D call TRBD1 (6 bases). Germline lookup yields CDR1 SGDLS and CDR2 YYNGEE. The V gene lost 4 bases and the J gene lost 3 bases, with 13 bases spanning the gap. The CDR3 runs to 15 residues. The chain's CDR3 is CASSPTDSYTGELFF. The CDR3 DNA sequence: TGTGCCAGCAGCCCCACGGACAGTTACACCGGGGAGCTGTTTTTT. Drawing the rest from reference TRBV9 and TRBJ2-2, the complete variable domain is DSGVTQTPKHLITATGQRVTLRCSPRSGDLSVYWYQQSLDQGLQFLIQYYNGEERAKGNILERFSAQQFPDLHSELNLSSLELGDSALYFCASSPTDSYTGELFFGEGSRLTVL.

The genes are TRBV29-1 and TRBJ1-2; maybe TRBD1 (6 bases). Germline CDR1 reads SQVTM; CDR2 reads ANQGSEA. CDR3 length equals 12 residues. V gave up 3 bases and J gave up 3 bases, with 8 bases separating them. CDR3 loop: CSVDWGHYGYTF. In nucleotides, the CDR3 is TGCAGCGTTGATTGGGGGCACTATGGCTACACCTTC.

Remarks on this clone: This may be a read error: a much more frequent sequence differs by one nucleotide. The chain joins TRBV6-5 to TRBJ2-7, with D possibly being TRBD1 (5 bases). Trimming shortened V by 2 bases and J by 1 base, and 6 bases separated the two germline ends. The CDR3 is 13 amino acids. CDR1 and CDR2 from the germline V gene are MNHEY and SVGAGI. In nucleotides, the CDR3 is TGTGCCAGCAGTTACGACAGTTCCTACGAGCAGTACTTC. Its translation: CASSYDSSYEQYF.

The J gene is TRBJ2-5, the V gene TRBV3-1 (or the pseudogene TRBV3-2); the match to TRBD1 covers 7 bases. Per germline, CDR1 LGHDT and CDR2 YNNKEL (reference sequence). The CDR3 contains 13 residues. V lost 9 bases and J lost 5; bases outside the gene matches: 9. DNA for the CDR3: TGTGCCAGTACCCGACAGGGTGAGGAGACCCAGTACTTC. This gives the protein CASTRQGEETQYF.

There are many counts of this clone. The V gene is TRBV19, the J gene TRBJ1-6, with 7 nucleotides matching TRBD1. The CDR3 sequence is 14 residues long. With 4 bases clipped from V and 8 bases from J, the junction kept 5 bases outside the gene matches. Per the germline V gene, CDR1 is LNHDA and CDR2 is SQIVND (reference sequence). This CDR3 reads CASSKGQLDSPLHF. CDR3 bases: TGTGCCAGTAGTAAGGGACAGCTTGATTCACCCCTCCACTTT. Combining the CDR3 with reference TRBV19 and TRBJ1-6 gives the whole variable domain DGGITQSPKYLFRKEGQNVTLSCEQNLNHDAMYWYRQDPGQGLRLIYYSQIVNDFQKGDIAEGYSVSREKKESFPLTVTSAQKNPTAFYLCASSKGQLDSPLHFGNGTRLTVT.

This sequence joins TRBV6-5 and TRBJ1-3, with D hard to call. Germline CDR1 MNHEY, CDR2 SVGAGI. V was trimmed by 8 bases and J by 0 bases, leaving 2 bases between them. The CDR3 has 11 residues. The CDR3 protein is CASLSGNTIYF. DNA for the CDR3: TGTGCCAGCCTCTCTGGAAACACCATATATTTT.

CDR3 in amino acids: CASSPTGTNEQFF. The CDR3 coding sequence is TGTGCCAGCAGTCCGACAGGGACCAATGAGCAGTTCTTC. J is TRBJ2-1 and V is TRBV12-3 or TRBV12-4; the match to TRBD1 covers 7 bases. The CDR3 sequence is 13 residues long. V was clipped by 5 bases and J by 6 bases; unmatched bases: 4.

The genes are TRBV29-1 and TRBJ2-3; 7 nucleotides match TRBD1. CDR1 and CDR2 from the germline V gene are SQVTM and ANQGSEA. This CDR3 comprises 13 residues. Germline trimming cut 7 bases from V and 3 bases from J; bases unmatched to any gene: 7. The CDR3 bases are TGCAGCGAGACAGGGAGCTTGACAGATACGCAGTATTTT. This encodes CSETGSLTDTQYF.

The CDR3 protein is CASSFSNTQYF. The CDR3 DNA sequence: TGTGCCAGCAGTTTCAGTAATACGCAGTATTTT. This chain connects TRBV12-3 or TRBV12-4 to TRBJ2-3; D call uncertain. The CDR3 runs 11 residues. V dropped 3 bases and J dropped 7 bases, with 5 bases sitting between them.

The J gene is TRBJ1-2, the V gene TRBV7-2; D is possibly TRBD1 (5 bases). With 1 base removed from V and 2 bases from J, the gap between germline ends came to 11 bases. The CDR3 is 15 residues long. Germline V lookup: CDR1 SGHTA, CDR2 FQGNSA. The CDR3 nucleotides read TGTGCCAGCAGCTTAGTTGGGGGAGGGAACTATGGCTACACCTTC. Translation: CASSLVGGGNYGYTF.

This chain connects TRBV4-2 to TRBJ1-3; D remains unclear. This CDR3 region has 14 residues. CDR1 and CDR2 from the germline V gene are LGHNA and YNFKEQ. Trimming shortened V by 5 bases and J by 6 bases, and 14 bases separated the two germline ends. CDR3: CASSGWVWANTIYF. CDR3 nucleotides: TGTGCCAGCAGCGGCTGGGTCTGGGCAAACACCATATATTTT.

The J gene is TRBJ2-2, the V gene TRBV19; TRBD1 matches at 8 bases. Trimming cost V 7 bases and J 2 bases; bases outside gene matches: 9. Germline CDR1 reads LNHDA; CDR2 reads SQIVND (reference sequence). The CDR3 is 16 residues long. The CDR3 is CASTPLGQANTGELFF. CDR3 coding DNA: TGTGCCAGTACCCCCCTGGGACAGGCTAACACCGGGGAGCTGTTTTTT.

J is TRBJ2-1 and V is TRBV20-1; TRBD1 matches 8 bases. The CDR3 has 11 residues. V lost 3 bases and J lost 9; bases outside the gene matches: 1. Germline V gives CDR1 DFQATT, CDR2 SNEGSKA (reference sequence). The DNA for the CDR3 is TGCAGTGCTAGCAGGGGGCTTGAGCAGTTCTTC. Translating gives CSASRGLEQFF.

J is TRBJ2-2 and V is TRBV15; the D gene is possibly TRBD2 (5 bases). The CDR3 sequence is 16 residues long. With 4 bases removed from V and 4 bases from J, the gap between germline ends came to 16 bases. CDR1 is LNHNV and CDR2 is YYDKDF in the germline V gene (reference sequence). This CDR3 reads CATSNTRPQPTGELFF. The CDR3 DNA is TGTGCCACCAGCAACACTAGACCCCAACCCACCGGGGAGCTGTTTTTT. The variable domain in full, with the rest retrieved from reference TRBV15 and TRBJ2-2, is DAMVIQNPRYQVTQFGKPVTLSCSQTLNHNVMYWYQQKSSQAPKLLFHYYDKDFNNEADTPDNFQSRRPNTSFCFLDIRSPGLGDTAMYLCATSNTRPQPTGELFFGEGSRLTVL.

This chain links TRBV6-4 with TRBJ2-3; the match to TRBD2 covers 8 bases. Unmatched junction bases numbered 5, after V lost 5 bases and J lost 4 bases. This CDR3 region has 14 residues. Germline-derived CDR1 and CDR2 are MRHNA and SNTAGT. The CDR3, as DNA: TGTGCCAGCAGTATGGGACTAGGGGCAGATACGCAGTATTTT. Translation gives CASSMGLGADTQYF.

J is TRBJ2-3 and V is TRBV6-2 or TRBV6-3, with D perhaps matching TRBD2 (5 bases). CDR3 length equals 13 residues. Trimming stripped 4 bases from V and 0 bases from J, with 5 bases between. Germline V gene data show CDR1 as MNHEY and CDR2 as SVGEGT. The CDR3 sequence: CASSWTSTDTQYF. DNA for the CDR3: TGTGCCAGCAGTTGGACTAGCACAGATACGCAGTATTTT.

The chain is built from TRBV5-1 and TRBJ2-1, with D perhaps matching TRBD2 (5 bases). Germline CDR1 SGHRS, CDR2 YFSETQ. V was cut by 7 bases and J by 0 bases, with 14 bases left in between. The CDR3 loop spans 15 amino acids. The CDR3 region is CASGVTSSSYNEQFF. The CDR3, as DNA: TGCGCCAGCGGGGTCACTAGTAGCTCCTACAATGAGCAGTTCTTC.

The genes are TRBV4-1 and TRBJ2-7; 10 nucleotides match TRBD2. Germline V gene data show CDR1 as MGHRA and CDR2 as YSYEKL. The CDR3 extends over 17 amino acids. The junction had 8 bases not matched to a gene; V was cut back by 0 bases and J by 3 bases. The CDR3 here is CASSQDPASGSNYEQYF. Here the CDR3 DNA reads TGCGCCAGCAGCCAAGATCCCGCTAGCGGGAGCAACTACGAGCAGTACTTC.

CDR3 region: CASSPIGTANQPQHF. DNA of the CDR3: TGTGCCAGCAGTCCCATCGGGACAGCAAATCAGCCCCAGCATTTT. This chain joins TRBV2 and TRBJ1-5; 7 nucleotides agree with TRBD1. This CDR3 is built from 15 residues. CDR1 is SNHLY and CDR2 is FYNNEI in the germline V gene. The junction had 8 bases not matched to a gene; V was cut back by 5 bases and J by 4 bases.